The 32 T cell receptor beta chains presented below share a single source sample, sequenced in a study of blood T cell repertoires in COVID-19. The data were produced by immunoSEQ multiplex PCR, yet TCRdb's version contains in-frame clones alone and is incomplete. The table has fewer than 200,000 clones, around 93% seen once; the top ten hold about 5%. Sequenced: peripheral blood. The receptors shown here come from a woman in her 50s with acute or convalescent COVID-19.

This clone was detected only once. The chain has TRBV29-1 and TRBJ2-1; 10 nucleotides line up with TRBD2. V shed 5 bases and J 10 bases; nucleotides not matched to a gene: 5. The CDR3 runs to 12 residues. Germline values: CDR1 SQVTM, CDR2 ANQGSEA. This chain's CDR3 is CSVRVAGGEQFF. CDR3 in DNA: TGCAGCGTTCGAGTAGCGGGGGGCGAGCAGTTCTTC.

V is TRBV19 and J is TRBJ1-5; D not certain. CDR1 is LNHDA and CDR2 is SQIVND in the germline V gene (reference sequence). V shed 1 base and J shed 6 bases, with 10 bases lying between them. The CDR3 extends over 14 amino acids. As DNA, the CDR3 is TGTGCCAGTAGTATAGGCCAGACTGTTCAGCCCCAGCATTTT. This translates into CASSIGQTVQPQHF.

This chain connects TRBV28 to TRBJ1-2; the match to TRBD1 covers 8 bases. The CDR3 totals 14 residues. V lost 8 bases and J lost 5; bases outside the gene matches: 10. CDR1 MDHEN and CDR2 SYDVKM come from the germline V gene. The CDR3 protein is CASSYRDRPYGYTF. The CDR3 DNA reads TGTGCCAGCTCATACCGGGACAGGCCTTATGGCTACACCTTC.

The table lists this clone with a few counts. The chain combines TRBV7-8 with TRBJ2-2, with D possibly matching TRBD2 (5 bases). V was pared by 5 bases and J by 2 bases, with 21 bases between. Germline loops: CDR1 SGHVS, CDR2 FQNEAQ. The CDR3 sequence is 18 residues long. CDR3 in amino acids: CASSRRTPSPPNTGELFF. CDR3 in DNA: TGTGCCAGCAGCAGACGGACTCCTAGTCCTCCAAACACCGGGGAGCTGTTTTTT.

The gene calls are TRBV24-1 and TRBJ2-1; TRBD2 might be the D (7 bases). The CDR3 is 18 amino acids. The V end lost 6 bases, the J end lost 0 bases, and 20 bases lay between the germline ends. CDR1 KGHDR and CDR2 SFDVKD come from the germline V gene. CDR3 region: CATSRGGAGSSSYNEQFF. CDR3 DNA: TGTGCCACCAGTAGGGGGGGGGCAGGATCTAGCTCCTACAATGAGCAGTTCTTC.

V and J are TRBV3-1 (or the pseudogene TRBV3-2) and TRBJ2-3; 8 bases align to TRBD2. The CDR3 totals 15 residues. Germline CDR1 and CDR2: LGHDT and YNNKEL (reference sequence). V lost 2 bases to trimming and J lost 5 bases; unmatched junction nucleotides: 6. The CDR3 loop reads CASSQWREEEDTQYF. Written as DNA, the CDR3 is TGTGCCAGCAGCCAATGGCGGGAGGAGGAAGATACGCAGTATTTT.

V and J are TRBV5-1 and TRBJ1-1, with 7 positions matching TRBD1. CDR1 SGHRS and CDR2 YFSETQ come from the germline V gene. CDR3 length equals 15 residues. Trimming took 4 bases from V and 0 from J; bases not matched to a gene: 6. The CDR3 here is CASSGPGTVNTEAFF. The CDR3 DNA reads TGCGCCAGCAGCGGACCCGGGACAGTGAACACTGAAGCTTTCTTT.

V usage is TRBV6-5 and J usage is TRBJ1-2; D possibly corresponds to TRBD1 (6 bases). The CDR3 sequence is 12 residues long. Germline-derived CDR1 and CDR2 are MNHEY and SVGAGI. Between the trimmed V and J ends, which lost 6 bases and 8 bases, there was a span of 13 bases. This chain's CDR3 is CASRATGQGYTF. Written as DNA, the CDR3 is TGTGCCAGCAGGGCGACAGGTCAAGGCTACACCTTC.

The rearrangement uses TRBV12-3 or TRBV12-4 and TRBJ1-4; 7 bases agree with TRBD1. CDR3 length: 12 amino acids. J was trimmed by 16 bases and V by 1 base; bases with no gene match: 6. The chain's CDR3 is CASSLVRGVPFF. CDR3 in DNA: TGTGCCAGCAGTTTAGTCAGGGGGGTTCCGTTTTTT.

This clone was recorded a few times. J is TRBJ2-5 and V is TRBV5-1; 7 bases map to TRBD2. Germline V lookup: CDR1 SGHRS, CDR2 YFSETQ. J gave up 0 bases and V 0 bases, and 2 bases lay outside the gene matches. CDR3 length equals 15 residues. CDR3 residues: CASSLVGGYQETQYF. CDR3 bases: TGCGCCAGCAGCTTGGTGGGGGGGTACCAAGAGACCCAGTACTTC.

V is TRBV19 and J is TRBJ2-7; 8 nucleotides line up with TRBD1. The CDR3 is 16 residues long. In germline, CDR1 is LNHDA, CDR2 SQIVND (reference sequence). Germline trimming cut 3 bases from V and 0 bases from J; bases unmatched to any gene: 7. This chain's CDR3 is CASSIHGTGTSYEQYF. The CDR3 region has the DNA TGTGCCAGTAGTATCCACGGGACAGGTACCTCCTACGAGCAGTACTTC.

This rearrangement joins TRBV7-8 to TRBJ2-7; D perhaps matches TRBD1 (6 bases). Germline V lookup: CDR1 SGHVS, CDR2 FQNEAQ. The CDR3 runs 16 residues. V lost 1 base and J 0 bases, leaving 13 bases between the germline ends. For the CDR3, the DNA is TGTGCCAGCAGCTTAGGGCAGGGGAGCCTCTCCTACGAGCAGTACTTC. It is translated as CASSLGQGSLSYEQYF.

The V gene is TRBV28, the J gene TRBJ2-4; D remains unclear. Trimming shortened V by 3 bases and J by 7 bases, and 10 bases separated the two germline ends. Germline V CDR1 and CDR2: MDHEN, SYDVKM. The CDR3 totals 13 residues. CDR3 residues: CASSLAPVNIQYF. The CDR3 nucleotides read TGTGCCAGCAGTTTGGCACCAGTTAACATTCAGTACTTC.

Here the CDR3 reads CASSRLLGQEGYTF. CDR3 DNA: TGTGCCAGCTCACGCTTACTTGGACAGGAGGGCTACACCTTC. The V and J genes are TRBV18 and TRBJ1-2; 7 bases line up with TRBD1. This CDR3 contains 14 residues. Germline lookup yields CDR1 KGHSH and CDR2 LQKENI. The V segment lost 4 bases and the J segment 8 bases; nucleotides outside the gene matches: 10.

This clone was seen once. J is TRBJ2-1 and V is TRBV11-2; D remains ambiguous. Germline V lookup: CDR1 SGHAT, CDR2 FQNNGV. The germline V and J ends were trimmed by 5 bases and 8 bases, with 10 bases remaining between them. CDR3 length: 12 residues. The CDR3 DNA follows: TGTGCCAGCAGCCCCGGTCATGATGAGCAGTTCTTC. This gives the protein CASSPGHDEQFF.

This chain links TRBV10-3 with TRBJ2-2, with a tentative D call TRBD1 (6 bases). Between the trimmed V and J ends, which lost 3 bases and 10 bases, there was a span of 12 bases. CDR3 size: 13 residues. Per the germline V gene, CDR1 is ENHRY and CDR2 is SYGVKD. CDR3 nucleotides: TGTGCCATCAGTGACCGACAGGCCCTGGAGCTGTTTTTT. The encoded protein is CAISDRQALELFF.

V is TRBV7-8 and J is TRBJ1-4, with TRBD1 matching 9 bases. Germline-derived CDR1 and CDR2 are SGHVS and FQNEAQ. This CDR3 contains 14 residues. V lost 4 bases, J lost 8 bases, and 5 bases stayed unmatched. The CDR3 nucleotides read TGTGCCAGCAGCTCGACAGGGGGAGGAGAAAAACTGTTTTTT. Amino acid sequence: CASSSTGGGEKLFF.

The chain is built from TRBV6-5 and TRBJ2-7; the D gene is possibly TRBD1 (5 bases). V lost 2 bases to trimming and J lost 0 bases, with 14 bases between them. The CDR3 has 16 residues. CDR1 is MNHEY and CDR2 is SVGAGI in the germline V gene. This CDR3 is CASSYATASSSYEQYF. The CDR3 nucleotides read TGTGCCAGCAGTTACGCGACAGCATCCAGCTCCTACGAGCAGTACTTC.

The chain couples TRBV29-1 to TRBJ1-2, with D maybe TRBD1 (6 bases). V shed 5 bases and J shed 8 bases, with 9 bases lying between them. CDR1 and CDR2 from the germline V gene are SQVTM and ANQGSEA. This CDR3 is 10 amino acids long. CDR3 nucleotides: TGCAGCGTTTTCCAGGGGGGCTACACCTTC. Its protein product is CSVFQGGYTF.

The rearrangement links TRBV10-2 to TRBJ1-6, with TRBD1 as a possible D gene (5 bases). This CDR3 has 14 amino acids. CDR1 WSHSY and CDR2 SAAADI come from the germline V gene. V was shortened by 3 bases and J by 6 bases, with 9 bases between the two germline ends. The DNA of the CDR3 is TGCGCCAGCAGTGACAGGGAGGGTAATTCACCCCTCCACTTT. It yields the protein CASSDREGNSPLHF.

This chain joins TRBV6-5 and TRBJ1-2; D gene uncertain. The CDR3 length is 14 residues. Germline values: CDR1 MNHEY, CDR2 SVGAGI. V gave up 2 bases and J gave up 8 bases, with 15 bases separating them. CDR3 nucleotide sequence: TGTGCCAGCAGTTACGGTGAGGGCGCGAGGGGCTACACCTTC. The encoded protein is CASSYGEGARGYTF.

The rearrangement uses TRBV4-3 and TRBJ2-2; no definite D call. The V end was cut by 1 base, the J end by 3 bases, with 15 bases between. The length of the CDR3 is 17 residues. In germline, CDR1 is LGHNA, CDR2 YSLEER. CDR3 sequence reads: CASSQGWYGADTGELFF. The DNA for the CDR3 is TGCGCCAGCAGCCAAGGATGGTACGGAGCCGACACCGGGGAGCTGTTTTTT.

This rearrangement joins TRBV10-2 to TRBJ1-5; D gene ambiguous. Germline loops: CDR1 WSHSY, CDR2 SAAADI. This CDR3 is built from 15 residues. V gave up 6 bases and J gave up 1 base, with 13 bases separating them. CDR3 sequence reads: CASRSTGGSNQPQHF. CDR3 DNA sequence: TGCGCCAGCAGAAGTACGGGCGGGAGCAATCAGCCCCAGCATTTT.

V is TRBV27 and J is TRBJ2-1, with D tentatively TRBD2 (6 bases). CDR1 and CDR2 (germline): MNHEY, SMNVEV (reference sequence). Trimming removed 5 bases at V and 8 bases at J, with 19 bases between. The CDR3 spans 15 residues. The CDR3 loop is CASSHQTRPLDEQFF. The CDR3 coding sequence is TGTGCCAGCAGTCACCAGACTAGACCTCTCGATGAGCAGTTCTTC.

The CDR3: CASSQVEQGFQPQHF. The CDR3, as DNA: TGCGCCAGCAGCCAAGTTGAACAGGGGTTTCAGCCCCAGCATTTT. The chain joins TRBV4-1 to TRBJ1-5; 7 bases map to TRBD1. Per the germline V gene, CDR1 is MGHRA and CDR2 is YSYEKL. J lost 6 bases, V lost 1 base, and 6 bases had no gene match. The length of the CDR3 is 15 residues.

The chain has TRBV3-1 (or the pseudogene TRBV3-2) and TRBJ1-5; 7 bases agree with TRBD1. The CDR3 is made up of 15 amino acids. Germline CDR1 is LGHDT and CDR2 is YNNKEL (reference sequence). V gave up 2 bases and J gave up 6 bases; unmatched junction bases: 7. The CDR3 nucleotides are TGTGCCAGCAGCCAAACCGGAGGGGGCGGTCAGCCCCAGCATTTT. The encoded protein is CASSQTGGGGQPQHF.

This chain's CDR3 is CASTIVGDRDPGANVLTF. Written as DNA, the CDR3 is TGTGCCAGCACCATTGTGGGGGACAGGGATCCTGGGGCCAACGTCCTGACTTTC. This rearrangement joins TRBV7-8 to TRBJ2-6; 9 positions agree with TRBD1. Germline values: CDR1 SGHVS, CDR2 FQNEAQ. The CDR3 totals 18 residues. V gave up 7 bases and J gave up 2 bases; unmatched junction bases: 12.

V usage is TRBV7-9 and J usage is TRBJ1-5; 7 positions agree with TRBD1. CDR3 size: 14 residues. Germline V gives CDR1 SEHNR, CDR2 FQNEAQ (reference sequence). V shed 3 bases and J 9 bases; nucleotides not matched to a gene: 8. CDR3 sequence (DNA): TGTGCCAGCAGCTTGGGACTCCAGGGGGGGCCCCAGCATTTT. This sequence encodes CASSLGLQGGPQHF.

The CDR3 DNA reads TGTGCCAGCAGTGAAGCCCAGGACACTGAAGCTTTCTTT. Translating gives CASSEAQDTEAFF. The genes are TRBV2 and TRBJ1-1; D is unresolved. The CDR3 totals 13 residues. Germline CDR1 is SNHLY and CDR2 is FYNNEI. V lost 0 bases, J lost 3 bases, and 5 bases lay in between. Based on the CDR3 plus reference TRBV2 and TRBJ1-1, the full variable domain is EPEVTQTPSHQVTQMGQEVILRCVPISNHLYFYWYRQILGQKVEFLVSFYNNEISEKSEIFDDQFSVERPDGSNFTLKIRSTKLEDSAMYFCASSEAQDTEAFFGQGTRLTVV.

The chain has TRBV19 and TRBJ2-7, with 11 bases matching TRBD2. Germline V lookup: CDR1 LNHDA, CDR2 SQIVND (reference sequence). With V trimmed by 5 bases and J by 0 bases, 3 bases remained unmatched. CDR3 length: 15 residues. Written as DNA, the CDR3 is TGTGCCAGTAGTGTACTAGCGGGAGACTCCTACGAGCAGTACTTC. It is translated as CASSVLAGDSYEQYF.

The count of this clone is one. This chain connects TRBV5-1 to TRBJ1-1, with unresolved D. V shed 4 bases and J shed 4 bases, with 14 bases lying between them. CDR1 and CDR2 (germline): SGHRS, YFSETQ. CDR3 size: 14 residues. The CDR3 spells CASSAGWGATEAFF. CDR3 DNA: TGCGCCAGCAGCGCAGGCTGGGGAGCCACTGAAGCTTTCTTT.

J is TRBJ2-1 and V is TRBV24-1; TRBD2 matches 9 bases. The CDR3 loop spans 14 amino acids. J was trimmed by 7 bases and V by 9 bases; bases with no gene match: 9. Germline-derived CDR1 and CDR2 are KGHDR and SFDVKD. The CDR3 reads CATSQGGRANEQFF. In DNA, the CDR3 is TGTGCCACCTCGCAGGGCGGGAGGGCGAATGAGCAGTTCTTC.